Detailed here is one TCR beta chain. The assay was immunoSEQ multiplex PCR, and TCRdb's table has in-frame clones only and misses some. This table has about 330,000 clones, 90% appearing once. This record belongs to a study of Ad26.COV2.S vaccination and SARS-CoV-2 variants. Noted treatment: around 19 received Ad26.COV2.S at low or high dose, single or two shots; 5 received placebo; per-sample allocation not given. Samples came from day 63 after the first vaccine or placebo injection. The germline CDR1 and CDR2 sequences are SNHLY and FYNNEI. The CDR3 extends over 15 amino acids. Trimming left V 3 bases short and J 0 bases short, with 11 bases between.

The clonotype comes from a person aged 18 to 65 who received the Ad26.COV2.S COVID-19 vaccine or a placebo. The chain employs TRBV2 and TRBJ1-1; no firm D call. Sequences were derived from peripheral blood, sampled in a trial of Ad26.COV2.S vaccine versus placebo. For the CDR3, the DNA is TGTGCCAGCAGTGAGTCAGGTGCCATGAACACTGAAGCTTTCTTT. It codes for CASSESGAMNTEAFF. Together with reference TRBV2 and TRBJ1-1, the CDR3 gives the full variable domain: EPEVTQTPSHQVTQMGQEVILRCVPISNHLYFYWYRQILGQKVEFLVSFYNNEISEKSEIFDDQFSVERPDGSNFTLKIRSTKLEDSAMYFCASSESGAMNTEAFFGQGTRLTVV.